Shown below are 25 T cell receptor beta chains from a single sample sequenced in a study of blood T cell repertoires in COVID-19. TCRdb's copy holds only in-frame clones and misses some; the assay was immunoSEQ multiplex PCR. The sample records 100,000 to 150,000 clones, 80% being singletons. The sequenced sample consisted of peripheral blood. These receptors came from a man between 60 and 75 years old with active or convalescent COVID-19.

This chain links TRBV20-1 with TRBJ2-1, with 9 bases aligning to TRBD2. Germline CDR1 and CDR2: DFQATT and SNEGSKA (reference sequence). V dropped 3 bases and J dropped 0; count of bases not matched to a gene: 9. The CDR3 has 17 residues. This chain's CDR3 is CSASISGSLSSYNEQFF. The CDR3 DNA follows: TGCAGTGCTAGTATTAGCGGGAGCCTGAGCTCCTACAATGAGCAGTTCTTC.

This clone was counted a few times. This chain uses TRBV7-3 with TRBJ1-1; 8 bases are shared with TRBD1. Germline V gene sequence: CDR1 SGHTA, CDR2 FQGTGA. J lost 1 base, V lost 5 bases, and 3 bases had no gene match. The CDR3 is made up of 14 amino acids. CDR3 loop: CASSPTGGNTEAFF. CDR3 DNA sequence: TGTGCCAGCAGCCCAACAGGGGGGAACACTGAAGCTTTCTTT.

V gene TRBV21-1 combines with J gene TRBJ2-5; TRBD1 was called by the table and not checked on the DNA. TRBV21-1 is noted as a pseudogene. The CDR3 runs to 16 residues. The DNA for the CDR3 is TGTGCCAGCAGCAAAGACACCGGGACAGCGATCGAGACCCAGTACTTC. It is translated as CASSKDTGTAIETQYF.

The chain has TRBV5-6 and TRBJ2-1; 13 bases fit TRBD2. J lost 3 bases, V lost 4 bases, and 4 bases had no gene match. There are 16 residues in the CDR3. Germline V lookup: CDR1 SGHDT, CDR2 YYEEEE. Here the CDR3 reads CASSHTSGRVYNEQFF. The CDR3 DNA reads TGTGCCAGCAGCCATACTAGCGGGAGGGTCTACAATGAGCAGTTCTTC.

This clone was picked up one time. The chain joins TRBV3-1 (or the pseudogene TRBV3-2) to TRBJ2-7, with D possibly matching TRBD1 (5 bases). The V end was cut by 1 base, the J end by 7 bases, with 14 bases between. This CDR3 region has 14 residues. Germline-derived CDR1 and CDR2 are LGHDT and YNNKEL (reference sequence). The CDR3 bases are TGTGCCAGCAGCCAAGGAGCTGGGGCGATTGAGCAGTACTTC. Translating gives CASSQGAGAIEQYF.

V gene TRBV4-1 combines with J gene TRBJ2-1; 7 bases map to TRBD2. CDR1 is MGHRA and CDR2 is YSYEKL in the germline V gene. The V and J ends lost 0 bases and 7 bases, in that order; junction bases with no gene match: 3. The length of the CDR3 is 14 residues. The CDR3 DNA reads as TGCGCCAGCAGCCAAGATACCGGGGGGAATGAGCAGTTCTTC. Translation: CASSQDTGGNEQFF.

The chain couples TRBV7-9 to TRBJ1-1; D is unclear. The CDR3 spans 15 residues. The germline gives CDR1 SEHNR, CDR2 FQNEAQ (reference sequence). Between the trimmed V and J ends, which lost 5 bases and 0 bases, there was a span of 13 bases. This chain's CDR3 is CASSVYGSMNTEAFF. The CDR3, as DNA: TGTGCCAGCAGCGTATATGGGAGCATGAACACTGAAGCTTTCTTT.

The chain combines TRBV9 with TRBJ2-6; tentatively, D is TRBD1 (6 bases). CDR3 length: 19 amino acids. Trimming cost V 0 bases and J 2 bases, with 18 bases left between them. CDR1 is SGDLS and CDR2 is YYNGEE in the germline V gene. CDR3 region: CASSVDRRQGRTGANVLTF. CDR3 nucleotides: TGTGCCAGCAGCGTAGATAGAAGGCAGGGGCGGACTGGGGCCAACGTCCTGACTTTC.

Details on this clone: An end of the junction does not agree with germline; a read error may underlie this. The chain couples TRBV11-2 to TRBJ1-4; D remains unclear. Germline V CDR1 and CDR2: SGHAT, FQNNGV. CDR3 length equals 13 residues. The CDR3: CASSLEIAEKLFF. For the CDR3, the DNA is TGTGCCAGCAGCCTAGAAATCGCGGAAAAACTGTTTTTT.

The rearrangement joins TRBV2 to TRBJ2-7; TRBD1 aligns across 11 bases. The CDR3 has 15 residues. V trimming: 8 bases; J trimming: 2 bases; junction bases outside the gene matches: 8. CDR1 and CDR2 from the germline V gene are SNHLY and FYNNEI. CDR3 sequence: CASSPSGQGAYEQYF. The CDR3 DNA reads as TGTGCCAGCTCCCCTTCGGGACAGGGGGCCTACGAGCAGTACTTC.

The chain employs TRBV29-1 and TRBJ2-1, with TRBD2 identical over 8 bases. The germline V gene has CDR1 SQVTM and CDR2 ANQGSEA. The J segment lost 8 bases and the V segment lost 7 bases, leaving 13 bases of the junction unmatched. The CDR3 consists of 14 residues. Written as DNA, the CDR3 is TGCAGCGCTCGCCCGGGACTAGTTACCGATGAGCAGTTCTTC. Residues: CSARPGLVTDEQFF.

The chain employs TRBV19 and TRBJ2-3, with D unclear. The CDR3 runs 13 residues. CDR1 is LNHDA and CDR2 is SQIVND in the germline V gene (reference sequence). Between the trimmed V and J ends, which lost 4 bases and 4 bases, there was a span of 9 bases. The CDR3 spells CASSRVAADTQYF. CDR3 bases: TGTGCCAGTAGTAGGGTAGCAGCAGATACGCAGTATTTT.

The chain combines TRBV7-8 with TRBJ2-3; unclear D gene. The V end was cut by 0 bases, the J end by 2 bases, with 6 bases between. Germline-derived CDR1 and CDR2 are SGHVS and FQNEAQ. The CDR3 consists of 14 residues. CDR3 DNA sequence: TGTGCCAGCAGCTTAGCGCGGCTCACAGATACGCAGTATTTT. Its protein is CASSLARLTDTQYF.

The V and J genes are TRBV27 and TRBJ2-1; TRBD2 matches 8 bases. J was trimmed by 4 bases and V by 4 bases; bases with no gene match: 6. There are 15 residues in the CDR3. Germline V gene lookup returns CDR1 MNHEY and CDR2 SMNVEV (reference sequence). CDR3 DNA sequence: TGTGCCAGCAGTTCGCCGGGACTAGGGTACAATGAGCAGTTCTTC. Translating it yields CASSSPGLGYNEQFF.

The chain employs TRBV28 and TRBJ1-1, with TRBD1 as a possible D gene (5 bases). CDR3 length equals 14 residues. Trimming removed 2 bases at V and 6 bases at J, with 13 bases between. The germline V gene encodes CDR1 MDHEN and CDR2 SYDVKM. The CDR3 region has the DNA TGTGCCAGCAGTTTACGACATCGGGGGGCTGAAGCTTTCTTT. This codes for CASSLRHRGAEAFF.

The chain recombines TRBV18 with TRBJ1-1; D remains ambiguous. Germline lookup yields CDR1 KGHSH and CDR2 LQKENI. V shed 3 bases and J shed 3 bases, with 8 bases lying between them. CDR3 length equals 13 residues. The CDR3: CASSPPGDTEAFF. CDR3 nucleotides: TGTGCCAGCTCACCCCCCGGGGACACTGAAGCTTTCTTT.

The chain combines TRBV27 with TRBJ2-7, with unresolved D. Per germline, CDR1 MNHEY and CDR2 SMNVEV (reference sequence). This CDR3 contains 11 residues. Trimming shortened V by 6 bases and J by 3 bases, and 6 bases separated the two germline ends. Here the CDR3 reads CASRSHYEQYF. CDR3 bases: TGTGCCAGCAGATCACACTACGAGCAGTACTTC.

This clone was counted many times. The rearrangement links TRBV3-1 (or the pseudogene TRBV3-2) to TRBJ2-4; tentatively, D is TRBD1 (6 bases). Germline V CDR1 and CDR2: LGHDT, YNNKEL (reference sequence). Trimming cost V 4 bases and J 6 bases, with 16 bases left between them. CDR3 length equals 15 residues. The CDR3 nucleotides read TGTGCCAGCAGCCCCAGAAGGACAGATTTAAACATTCAGTACTTC. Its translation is CASSPRRTDLNIQYF.

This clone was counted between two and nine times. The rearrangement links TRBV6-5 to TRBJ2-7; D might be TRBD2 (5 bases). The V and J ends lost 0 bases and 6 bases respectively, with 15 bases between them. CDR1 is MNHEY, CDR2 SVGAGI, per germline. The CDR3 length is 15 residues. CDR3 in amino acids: CASSYSGDGGREQYF. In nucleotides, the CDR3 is TGTGCCAGCAGTTACTCCGGTGACGGAGGCCGCGAGCAGTACTTC.

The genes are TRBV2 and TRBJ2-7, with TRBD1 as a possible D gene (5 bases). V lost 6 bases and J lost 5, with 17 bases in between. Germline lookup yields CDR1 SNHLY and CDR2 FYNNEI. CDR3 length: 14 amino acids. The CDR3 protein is CASRRDRGSDEQYF. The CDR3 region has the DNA TGTGCCAGCAGAAGAGACAGAGGCTCTGACGAGCAGTACTTC.

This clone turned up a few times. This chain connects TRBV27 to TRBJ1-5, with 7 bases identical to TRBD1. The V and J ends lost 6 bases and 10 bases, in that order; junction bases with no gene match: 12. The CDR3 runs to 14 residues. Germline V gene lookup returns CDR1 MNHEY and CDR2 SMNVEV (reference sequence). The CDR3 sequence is CASRSQGPSGPQHF. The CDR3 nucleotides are TGTGCCAGCAGGTCACAGGGGCCTTCCGGACCCCAGCATTTT.

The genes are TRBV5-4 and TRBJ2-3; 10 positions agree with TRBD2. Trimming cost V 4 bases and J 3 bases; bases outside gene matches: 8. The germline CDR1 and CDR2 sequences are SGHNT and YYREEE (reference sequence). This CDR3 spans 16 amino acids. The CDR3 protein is CASSAPSGSPTDTQYF. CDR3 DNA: TGTGCCAGCAGCGCGCCTAGCGGGAGCCCGACAGATACGCAGTATTTT.

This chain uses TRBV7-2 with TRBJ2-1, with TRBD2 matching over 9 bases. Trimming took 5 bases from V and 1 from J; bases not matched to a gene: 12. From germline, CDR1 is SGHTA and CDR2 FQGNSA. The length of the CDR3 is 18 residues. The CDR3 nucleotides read TGTGCCAGCAGCCCACCCGGGACTAGCATCGGGTCCTACAATGAGCAGTTCTTC. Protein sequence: CASSPPGTSIGSYNEQFF.

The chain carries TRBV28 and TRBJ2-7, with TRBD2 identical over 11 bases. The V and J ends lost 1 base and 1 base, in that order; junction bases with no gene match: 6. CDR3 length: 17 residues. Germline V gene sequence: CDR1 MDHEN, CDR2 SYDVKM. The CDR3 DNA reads TGTGCCAGCAGTTTATTATCGGGACTAGCGGAGTCCTACGAGCAGTACTTC. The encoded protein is CASSLLSGLAESYEQYF.

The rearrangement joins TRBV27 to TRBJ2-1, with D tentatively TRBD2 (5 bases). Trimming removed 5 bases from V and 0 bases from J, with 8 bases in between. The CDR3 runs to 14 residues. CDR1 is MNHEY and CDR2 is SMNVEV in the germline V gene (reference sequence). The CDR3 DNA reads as TGTGCCAGCAGTCCGCGGGCCTCCTACAATGAGCAGTTCTTC. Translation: CASSPRASYNEQFF.